The subject of this entry is one T cell receptor (beta chain). What it binds is not known. Germline V CDR1 and CDR2: SQVTM, ANQGSEA. V was clipped by 1 base and J by 9 bases, with 25 bases between them. The CDR3 consists of 17 residues. The sample comes from a study of cytomegalovirus exposure and HLA in healthy donors. Findings and limits, study-wide: In a later analysis, TCR beta V- and J-gene trimming showed a link to a missense DCLRE1C variant. Sequencing likely caused a cluster of highly shared sequence variants.

Though probably carrying unrecorded immune exposures, donors were nominally healthy at sampling. PCR involved 60 Vbeta and 13 Jbeta primers. Generated by immunoSEQ multiplex PCR, the TCRdb table keeps only in-frame clones and is missing some. This sample has 120,000 or so clones, with around four fifths found just once. The V gene is TRBV29-1, the J gene TRBJ2-1; a weak D match, TRBD1 (5 bases). This receptor was identified in a man aged 25-45 years in good health and CMV-seropositive. The specimen was PBMCs. CDR3 nucleotides: TGCAGCGTTGAAGGCTGGTGGGGCGTAACCCTTCCAGGTGAGCAGTTCTTC. It translates to CSVEGWWGVTLPGEQFF.